Listed below are T cell receptor beta chains from one sample, sequenced in a study of shared clonotypes between healthy human individuals. Some clones are missing from TCRdb's copy, which holds only in-frame ones; the method was immunoSEQ multiplex PCR. Of 2 million to 2.5 million clones listed, 85% to 95% are singletons. Sample: naive CD4+ T cells from PBMCs. These receptors were collected from a man aged 18 to 30 in good health. Some clones in this sample may be carry-over from other donors' samples. CDR3s include the opening cysteine and the closing phenylalanine or tryptophan. The order of the fields is D gene, J gene, CDR3 length, clone size, V gene, CDR3 DNA, CDR3 protein. A D gene is named only where the DNA matches it firmly. The size field is filled for only some rows; it gives once, few, many or a size class.

NA	TRBJ2-5	11	NA	TRBV29-1	TGCAGCGTAGGGACGGGGGAGACCCAGTACTTC	CSVGTGETQYF
NA	TRBJ2-7	16	NA	TRBV15	TGTGCCACCAGCAGAAAAGGCATTGACCCAGCCTACGAGCAGTACTTC	CATSRKGIDPAYEQYF
TRBD2	TRBJ2-1	17	NA	TRBV5-1	TGCGCCAGCAGAGCTGGGACTAGCATCCTACCACTCAATGAGCAGTTCTTC	CASRAGTSILPLNEQFF
TRBD1	TRBJ2-6	18	NA	TRBV28	TGTGCCAGCAGTATAAGGACAGGGGCCCGCTCTGGGGCCAACGTCCTGACTTTC	CASSIRTGARSGANVLTF
NA	TRBJ1-2	15	NA	TRBV28	TGTGCCAGCAGACCGGGTTTCGGAGGTAACTATGGCTACACCTTC	CASRPGFGGNYGYTF
NA	TRBJ2-2	15	once	TRBV9	TGTGCCAGCAGATGGGGGGACCCGAACACCGGGGAGCTGTTTTTT	CASRWGDPNTGELFF
TRBD1	TRBJ1-2	15	NA	TRBV7-9	TGTGCCAGCGACCCTGAGACCGGGACAGATTATGGCTACACCTTC	CASDPETGTDYGYTF
NA	TRBJ1-5	15	once	TRBV28	TGTGCCAGCAGCCCGGGTACGGGCGCCGGGTCGCCCCAGCATTTT	CASSPGTGAGSPQHF
NA	TRBJ2-7	14	NA	TRBV10-3	TGTGCCATCAGTGAGTCGGGCAGAAGGTCCGAGCAGTACTTC	CAISESGRRSEQYF
TRBD2	TRBJ2-1	17	NA	TRBV6-1	TGTGCCAGCAGTGGCCGACTAGCGGGAGTCTTCTACAATGAGCAGTTCTTC	CASSGRLAGVFYNEQFF
NA	TRBJ2-1	16	NA	TRBV7-6	TGTGCCAGCAGCTTGCCCTTTGGTAGCTTCCTGAATGAGCAGTTCTTC	CASSLPFGSFLNEQFF
TRBD2	TRBJ2-1	16	NA	TRBV7-2	TGTGCCAGCAGCTTAGTTCCGGGAGGCCTCTACAATGAGCAGTTCTTC	CASSLVPGGLYNEQFF
NA	TRBJ2-5	13	NA	TRBV6-5	TGTGCCAGCAGCCAAGGCCTGAGAGAGACCCAGTACTTC	CASSQGLRETQYF
NA	TRBJ1-5	15	NA	TRBV9	TGTGCCAGCAGCGTAGGAGGGCAGTTCAATCAGCCCCAGCATTTT	CASSVGGQFNQPQHF
TRBD1	TRBJ1-1	18	NA	TRBV11-2	TGTGCCAGCAGCTCATACTCGGCGAAACAGGGGCGGAACACTGAAGCTTTCTTT	CASSSYSAKQGRNTEAFF
TRBD2	TRBJ2-2	16	once	TRBV5-1	TGCGCCAGCAGCTTGCTAGCGGGAGACAACACCGGGGAGCTGTTTTTT	CASSLLAGDNTGELFF
NA	TRBJ1-2	15	NA	TRBV11-2	TGTGCCAGCAGCTTAGCACCAGGGGCCATCTATGGCTACACCTTC	CASSLAPGAIYGYTF
NA	TRBJ2-7	13	NA	TRBV19	TGTGCCACCTCTTTGGGGGCGCCGTACGAGCAGTACTTC	CATSLGAPYEQYF
NA	TRBJ1-4	13	NA	TRBV19	TGTGCCACCACACGGGGGCTTCGGGAAAAACTGTTTTTT	CATTRGLREKLFF
NA	TRBJ1-4	13	once	TRBV15	TGTGCCACCAGGGGACATGACGCAGAAAAACTGTTTTTT	CATRGHDAEKLFF
NA	TRBJ1-2	13	once	TRBV28	TGTGCCAGCAGTTTGCAAGACACCTATGGCTACACCTTC	CASSLQDTYGYTF
NA	TRBJ2-5	15	NA	TRBV7-7	TGTGCCAGCAGCTTAGGCTCCGGGACACAAGAGACCCAGTACTTC	CASSLGSGTQETQYF
TRBD2	TRBJ2-5	15	NA	TRBV5-1	TGCGCCAGCAGCTGGGGGACTAGCGGGACCGAGACCCAGTACTTC	CASSWGTSGTETQYF
NA	TRBJ2-3	12	NA	TRBV7-3	TGTGCCAGCAGCTTAGATACAGATACGCAGTATTTT	CASSLDTDTQYF
TRBD2	TRBJ2-1	16	NA	TRBV5-1	TGCGCCAGCAGCCCGACACTAGCGGGAGGGAATCATGAGCAGTTCTTC	CASSPTLAGGNHEQFF
TRBD2	TRBJ2-7	15	NA	TRBV18	TGTGCCAGCTCACCAAGGGAGGGCCGGAGGTACGAGCAGTACTTC	CASSPREGRRYEQYF
TRBD1	TRBJ1-2	16	NA	TRBV28	TGTGCCAGCAGTTTAAGGAGGACAGGGGGCGCAAAAGGCTACACCTTC	CASSLRRTGGAKGYTF
NA	TRBJ2-1	13	NA	TRBV18	TGTGCCAGCTCACCACCGGGAAGAAGTGAGCAGTTCTTC	CASSPPGRSEQFF
NA	TRBJ2-7	13	once	TRBV4-1	TGCGCCAGCAGCCCCCTGAGGGCTTACGAGCAGTACTTC	CASSPLRAYEQYF
NA	TRBJ2-7	11	NA	TRBV19	TGTGCCAGTAGTAACCGTGGCGGGCAGTACTTC	CASSNRGGQYF
NA	TRBJ2-7	15	NA	TRBV5-1	TGCGCCAGCAGCTTGGAGGGCGGGCCGACCTACGAGCAGTACTTC	CASSLEGGPTYEQYF
NA	TRBJ2-6	17	NA	TRBV7-2	TGTGCCAGCACCCAGCGAGCAGGACTCTTTGGGGCCAACGTCCTGACTTTC	CASTQRAGLFGANVLTF
NA	TRBJ1-1	11	NA	TRBV4-2	TGTGCCAGCAGCGGGCGTCTAGAAGCTTTCTTT	CASSGRLEAFF
NA	TRBJ2-2	15	NA	TRBV5-1	TGCGCCAGCAGCTGGGACACGACGGGCACCGGGGAGCTGTTTTTT	CASSWDTTGTGELFF
TRBD2	TRBJ2-1	14	NA	TRBV11-1	TGTGCCAGCAGCATGCGACTAGCGTCGCATGAGCAGTTCTTC	CASSMRLASHEQFF
NA	TRBJ2-7	14	NA	TRBV5-3	TGTGCCAGAAACCTAGCCGGGACACCATACGAGCAGTACTTC	CARNLAGTPYEQYF
NA	TRBJ1-3	14	NA	TRBV6-5	TGTGCCAGCAGCCAAGGGAGTCCTGGAAACACCATATATTTT	CASSQGSPGNTIYF
NA	TRBJ2-7	13	NA	TRBV19	TGTGCCAGTAGTATCCAGGGGTACTACGAGCAGTACTTC	CASSIQGYYEQYF
NA	TRBJ1-3	16	NA	TRBV5-6	TGTGCCAGCAGCAAACCAGGGGCCCCCTCTGGAAACACCATATATTTT	CASSKPGAPSGNTIYF
TRBD2	TRBJ2-5	14	NA	TRBV11-2	TGTGCCAGCAGCCTGGGACTACTTCAAGAGACCCAGTACTTC	CASSLGLLQETQYF
TRBD1	TRBJ1-1	11	NA	TRBV29-1	TGCAGCACCAGACAGGGTCGGGGAGCTTTCTTT	CSTRQGRGAFF
TRBD2	TRBJ2-5	17	NA	TRBV2	TGTGCCAGCACCCTAGGACTAGCGGGAGGAGGACAAGAGACCCAGTACTTC	CASTLGLAGGGQETQYF
NA	TRBJ1-4	14	NA	TRBV5-8	TGTGCCAGCAGCTTGAGGGGCGGAAATGAAAAACTGTTTTTT	CASSLRGGNEKLFF
NA	TRBJ1-2	13	few	TRBV9	TGTGCCAGCAGCCCACGCCCCCACTATGGCTACACCTTC	CASSPRPHYGYTF
TRBD1	TRBJ1-1	15	NA	TRBV30	TGTGCCTGGAATATGTTTGATGCAGGGGGAACTGAAGCTTTCTTT	CAWNMFDAGGTEAFF
NA	TRBJ2-5	14	NA	TRBV5-6	TGTGCCAGCAGCTTGGCTGGGGGGCTGGAGACCCAGTACTTC	CASSLAGGLETQYF
NA	TRBJ2-5	17	NA	TRBV4-1	TGCGCCAGCAGCCAGCTGGTCTTGAGAGGATTCCAAGAGACCCAGTACTTC	CASSQLVLRGFQETQYF
NA	TRBJ2-4	15	NA	TRBV19	TGTGCCAGTAGTGACAGCCTTCTAGCCAAAAACATTCAGTACTTC	CASSDSLLAKNIQYF
TRBD2	TRBJ2-3	17	NA	TRBV7-3	TGTGCCAGCAGCTGGGGACTAGCGGGAGGGAGCACAGATACGCAGTATTTT	CASSWGLAGGSTDTQYF
TRBD2	TRBJ2-7	17	NA	TRBV9	TGTGCCAGCAGCGCGGGCCTGGCGGGAGGCCCCCCGACCGAGCAGTACTTC	CASSAGLAGGPPTEQYF
TRBD2	TRBJ2-3	14	NA	TRBV27	TGTGCCAGCAGTGACCGGGAGGGCCCAGGAACGCAGTATTTT	CASSDREGPGTQYF
NA	TRBJ1-2	14	once	TRBV28	TGTGCCAGCACCACCCCGGGGGCTAACTATGGCTACACCTTC	CASTTPGANYGYTF
NA	TRBJ1-2	15	NA	TRBV19	TGTGCCAGTAGTCCTCATGCGGAGATCCCCTATGGCTACACCTTC	CASSPHAEIPYGYTF
TRBD1	TRBJ1-2	15	NA	TRBV2	TGTGCCAGCAGGGGGACAGCGACGATTAACTATGGCTACACCTTC	CASRGTATINYGYTF
TRBD2	TRBJ2-7	16	once	TRBV19	TGTGCCAGTAGTATTTATCCTAGCGGGAGTGTCTACGAGCAGTACTTC	CASSIYPSGSVYEQYF
TRBD2	TRBJ2-7	16	NA	TRBV28	TGTGCCAGCAATACGGGTTATAAGCGGGGGAACTACGAGCAGTACTTC	CASNTGYKRGNYEQYF
NA	TRBJ1-1	16	NA	TRBV28	TGTGCCAGCAATTGGGAGGGTCACTCGATGAACACTGAAGCTTTCTTT	CASNWEGHSMNTEAFF
TRBD1	TRBJ1-2	15	NA	TRBV4-3	TGCGCCAGCAGCCAAGAAGGGACAGGGGTGCTCGGCTACACCTTC	CASSQEGTGVLGYTF
NA	TRBJ2-7	11	NA	TRBV5-6	TGTGCCAGCAGCTTTCTGGACGAGCAGTACTTC	CASSFLDEQYF
TRBD1	TRBJ1-5	13	NA	TRBV6-5	TGTGCCAGCAGTTGGGGACAGGATCAGCCCCAGCATTTT	CASSWGQDQPQHF